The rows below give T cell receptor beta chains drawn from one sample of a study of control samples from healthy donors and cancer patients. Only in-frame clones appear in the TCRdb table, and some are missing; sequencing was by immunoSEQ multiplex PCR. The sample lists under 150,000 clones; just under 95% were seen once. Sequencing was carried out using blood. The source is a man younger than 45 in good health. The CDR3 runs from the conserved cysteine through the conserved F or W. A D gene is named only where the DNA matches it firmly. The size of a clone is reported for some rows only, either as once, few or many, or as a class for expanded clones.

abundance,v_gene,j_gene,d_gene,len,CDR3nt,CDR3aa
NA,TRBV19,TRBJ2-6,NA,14,TGTGCCAGCCGGACAGTGGCTGGGGCCAACGTCCTGACTTTC,CASRTVAGANVLTF
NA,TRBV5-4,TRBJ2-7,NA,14,TGTGCCAGCAGGAGAGCCGGGAGTAATTACGAGCAGTACTTC,CASRRAGSNYEQYF
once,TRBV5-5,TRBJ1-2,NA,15,TGTGCCAGCAGCTTGGAAGGCAGGGTTTGGGATGGCTACACCTTC,CASSLEGRVWDGYTF
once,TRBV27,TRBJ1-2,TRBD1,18,TGTGCCAGCAGTCTCGCCCGGGACAGGGGGCCTCCCAACTATGGCTACACCTTC,CASSLARDRGPPNYGYTF
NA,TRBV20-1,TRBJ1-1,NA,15,TGCAGTGCTAGTTCGACCGAACCACTCAACACTGAAGCTTTCTTT,CSASSTEPLNTEAFF
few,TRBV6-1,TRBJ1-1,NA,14,TGTGCCAGCAGTGAAGGGGAGGGGGGGGACGCGGCTTTCTTT,CASSEGEGGDAAFF
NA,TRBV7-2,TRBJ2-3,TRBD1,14,TGTGCCAGCAGCCGGGGACAGTACACAGATACGCAGTATTTT,CASSRGQYTDTQYF
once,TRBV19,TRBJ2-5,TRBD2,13,TGTGCCAGTAGTACTAGCGGGGCAGAGACCCAGTACTTC,CASSTSGAETQYF
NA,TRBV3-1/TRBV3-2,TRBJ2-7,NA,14,TGTGCCAGCAGCCCCTCTTTGGGGGGATACGAGCAGTACTTC,CASSPSLGGYEQYF
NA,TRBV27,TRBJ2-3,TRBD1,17,TGTGCCAGCAGTCAAACAGCGACAGGGGCGGGCGCAGATACGCAGTATTTT,CASSQTATGAGADTQYF
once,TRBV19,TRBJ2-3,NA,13,TGTGCCAGTTCGGGGATCTTCACAGATACGCAGTATTTT,CASSGIFTDTQYF
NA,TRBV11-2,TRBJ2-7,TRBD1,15,TGTGCCAGCAGCCTAGGACAGGGGGCTGCCTACGAGCAGTACTTC,CASSLGQGAAYEQYF
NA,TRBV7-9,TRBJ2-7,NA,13,TGTGCCAGCAGCTCCAATCAGGGGTACGAGCAGTACTTC,CASSSNQGYEQYF
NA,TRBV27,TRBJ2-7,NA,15,TGTGCCAGCAGTTTAAGGGACGCAAGAACCTACGAGCAGTACTTC,CASSLRDARTYEQYF
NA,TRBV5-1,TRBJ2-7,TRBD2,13,TGCGCCAGCAGCTTGGACCGGGAGGACGAGCAGTACTTC,CASSLDREDEQYF
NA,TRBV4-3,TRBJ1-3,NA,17,TGCGCCAGCAGCTTAAGATGGGGGGGCGCAGAAGGAAACACCATATATTTT,CASSLRWGGAEGNTIYF
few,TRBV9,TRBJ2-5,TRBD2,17,TGTGCCAGCAGCGTAGCTGGGCGGGGGGCCGCCCAAGAGACCCAGTACTTC,CASSVAGRGAAQETQYF
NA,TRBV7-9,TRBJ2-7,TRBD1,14,TGTGCCAGCAGCCCCGGGACAGGCCCCTACGAGCAGTACTTC,CASSPGTGPYEQYF
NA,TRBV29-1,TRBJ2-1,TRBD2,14,TGCAGCGTCGGTTTGACTAGCGGGGGCAATGAGCAGTTCTTC,CSVGLTSGGNEQFF
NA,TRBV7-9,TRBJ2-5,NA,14,TGTGCCAGCAGCTTACCGTGGGAGTCAGAGACCCAGTACTTC,CASSLPWESETQYF
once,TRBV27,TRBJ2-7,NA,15,TGTGCCAGCAGTTTTTCCGGCAGTAGCTCCTACGAGCAGTACTTC,CASSFSGSSSYEQYF
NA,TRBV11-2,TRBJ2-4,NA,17,TGTGCCAGCAGCTTAGGCGGCCTAGGACTAGCCAAAAACATTCAGTACTTC,CASSLGGLGLAKNIQYF
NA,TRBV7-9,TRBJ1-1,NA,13,TGTGCCAGCAGCTTATCAGGGTACACTGAAGCTTTCTTT,CASSLSGYTEAFF
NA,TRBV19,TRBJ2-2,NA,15,TGTGCCAGTAGTATAGGAGACAGTTCGACCGGGGAGCTGTTTTTT,CASSIGDSSTGELFF
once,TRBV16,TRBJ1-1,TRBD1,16,TGTGCCAGCAGCCCTGGGACAGCAACCCAGGGGACTGAAGCTTTCTTT,CASSPGTATQGTEAFF
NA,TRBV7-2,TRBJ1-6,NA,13,TGTGCCAGCAGCTGGGGGACTGCCGGATCCCTCCACTTT,CASSWGTAGSLHF
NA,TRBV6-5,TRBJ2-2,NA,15,TGTGCCAGCAGCCCCTCGGGGGCAAACACCGGGGAGCTGTTTTTT,CASSPSGANTGELFF
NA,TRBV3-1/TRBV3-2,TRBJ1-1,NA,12,TGTGCCAGCAGCGCAGGACAGTTTGAAGCTTTCTTT,CASSAGQFEAFF
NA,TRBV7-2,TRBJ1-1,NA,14,TGTGCCAGCAGCTTGAGTGGCGAGAACACTGAAGCTTTCTTT,CASSLSGENTEAFF
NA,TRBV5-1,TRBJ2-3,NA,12,TGCGCCAGCAGATTGGGTGCGGATACGCAGTATTTT,CASRLGADTQYF
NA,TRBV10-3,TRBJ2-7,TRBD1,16,TGTGCCATCAGTGAGTCGATCGGGACAGGGGGCAGGGAGCAGTACTTC,CAISESIGTGGREQYF
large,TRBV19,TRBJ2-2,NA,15,TGTGCCAGTAGTATAAAACAGGGCTACACCGGGGAGCTGTTTTTT,CASSIKQGYTGELFF
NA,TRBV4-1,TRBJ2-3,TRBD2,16,TGCGCCAGCAGCCGGGGGATCGGGGGGACCACAGATACGCAGTATTTT,CASSRGIGGTTDTQYF
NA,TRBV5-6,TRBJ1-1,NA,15,TGTGCCAGCAGCTTTCGCACAACCATGAACACTGAAGCTTTCTTT,CASSFRTTMNTEAFF
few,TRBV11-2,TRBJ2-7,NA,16,TGTGCCAGCAGCTTAGATCGATCCAGGGTGAGGGACGAGCAGTACTTC,CASSLDRSRVRDEQYF
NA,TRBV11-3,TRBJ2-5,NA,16,TGTGCCAGCAGCCCCGGGGGCCGTACGTCAGGAGAGACCCAGTACTTC,CASSPGGRTSGETQYF
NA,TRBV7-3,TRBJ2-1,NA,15,TGTGCCAGCGGCCAAGGGGTTTATCCTTCCAATGAGCAGTTCTTC,CASGQGVYPSNEQFF
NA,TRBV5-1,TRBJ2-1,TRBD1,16,TGCGCCAGCAGCTCCGACAGGGGAGGACTATACAATGAGCAGTTCTTC,CASSSDRGGLYNEQFF
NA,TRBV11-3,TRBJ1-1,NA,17,TGTGCCAGCAGCTTAGGCGATCGTGGACGAAAGAACACTGAAGCTTTCTTT,CASSLGDRGRKNTEAFF
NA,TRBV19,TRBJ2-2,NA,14,TGTGCCAGTAGTATAGGGACTGCCACCGGGGAGCTGTTTTTT,CASSIGTATGELFF
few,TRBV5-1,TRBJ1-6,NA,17,TGCGCCAGCAGCTTGGGTTCCGGGGCCGGGCAATTGTCACCCCTCCACTTT,CASSLGSGAGQLSPLHF
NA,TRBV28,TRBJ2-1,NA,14,TGTGCCAGCAGTTTCTCGGCTTTAGGGAATGAGCAGTTCTTC,CASSFSALGNEQFF
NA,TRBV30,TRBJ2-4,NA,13,TGTGCCTGGAGTACAGGTAGCAAAAACATTCAGTACTTC,CAWSTGSKNIQYF
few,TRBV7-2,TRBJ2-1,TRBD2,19,TGTGCCAGCAGCTTACATCCGCGGAGTAGCGGGGGCCTTTACAATGAGCAGTTCTTC,CASSLHPRSSGGLYNEQFF
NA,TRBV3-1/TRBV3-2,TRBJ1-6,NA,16,TGTGCCAGCAGCGGACCCGGGACTTCCTATAATTCACCCCTCCACTTT,CASSGPGTSYNSPLHF
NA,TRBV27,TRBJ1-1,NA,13,TGTGCCAGCAGTTGGGGTGTCAACACTGAAGCTTTCTTT,CASSWGVNTEAFF
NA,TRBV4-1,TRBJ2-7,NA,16,TGCGCCAGCAGCCAAGATCCCGGGACGGGCTTCTACGAGCAGTACTTC,CASSQDPGTGFYEQYF
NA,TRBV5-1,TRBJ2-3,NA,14,TGCGCCAGCAGCTTGGAGGGCCCCACAGATACGCAGTATTTT,CASSLEGPTDTQYF
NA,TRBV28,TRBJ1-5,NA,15,TGTGCCAGCAGTTTTTCGGGGGCCCGAAATCAGCCCCAGCATTTT,CASSFSGARNQPQHF
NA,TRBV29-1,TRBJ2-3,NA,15,TGCAGCGTTGGGAGGGACGGAGTTAGCACAGATACGCAGTATTTT,CSVGRDGVSTDTQYF
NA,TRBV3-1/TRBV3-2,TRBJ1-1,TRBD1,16,TGTGCCAGCAGCCCGTCGAGGAACAGGGGCTACACTGAAGCTTTCTTT,CASSPSRNRGYTEAFF
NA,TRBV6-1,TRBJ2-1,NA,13,TGTGCCAGCAGTGAAGGGGGATCCAATGAGCAGTTCTTC,CASSEGGSNEQFF
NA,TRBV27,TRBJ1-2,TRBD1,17,TGTGCCAGCAGTTTATCCGCGACAGGGAGGTCAAGGCGTGGCTACACCTTC,CASSLSATGRSRRGYTF
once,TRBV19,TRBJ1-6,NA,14,TGTGCCAGTACGAAGGCAATGAATAATTCACCCCTCCACTTT,CASTKAMNNSPLHF
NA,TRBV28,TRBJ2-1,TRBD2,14,TGTGCCAGTCTATATAGCGGGGGATACAATGAGCAGTTCTTC,CASLYSGGYNEQFF
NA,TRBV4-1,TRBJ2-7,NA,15,TGCGCCAGCAGCCAAGATTTGCAAACCTCCTACGAGCAGTACTTC,CASSQDLQTSYEQYF
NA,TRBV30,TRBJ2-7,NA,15,TGTGCCTGGAGTAGGGGGTCGGGTGGGTTCTACGAGCAGTACTTC,CAWSRGSGGFYEQYF
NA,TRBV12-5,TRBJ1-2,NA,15,TGTGCTAGTGGTTTGGCGCCGGGCCTACACTATGGCTACACCTTC,CASGLAPGLHYGYTF
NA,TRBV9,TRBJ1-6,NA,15,TGTGCCAGCAGCGGAGAAGGGGGGGTTCGGTCACCCCTCCACTTT,CASSGEGGVRSPLHF